The 17 T cell receptor beta chains below come from one sample, sequenced in a study of spatial heterogeneity in lung cancer. TCRdb fed the 5' RACE reads into MiXCR, producing one record per CDR3 protein. The table has approximately 10,000 distinct CDR3 sequences, 5% to 5.5% seen once; the top ten hold 9.5% to 15%. Study-level points and caveats: Mutation counts in tumors were tracked by counts of expanded intratumoral alpha and beta TCRs.

Their antigens remain unidentified. Regarding time point: sample taken at primary tumor resection. The input for sequencing was lung tumor tissue, taken at surgery. The receptors were sampled from a male donor with early-stage non-small cell lung cancer.

This clonotype came up many times. The chain combines TRBV5-1 with TRBJ1-6, with D perhaps matching TRBD1 (5 bases). The CDR3 is made up of 14 amino acids. V dropped 0 bases and J dropped 4 bases, with 5 bases sitting between them. Germline CDR1 and CDR2: SGHRS and YFSETQ. CDR3: CASSLGQYNSPLHF. The CDR3 bases are TGCGCCAGCAGCTTGGGACAGTATAATTCACCCCTCCACTTT.

This sequence joins TRBV20-1 and TRBJ1-1; D not resolved. The germline V and J ends were trimmed by 6 bases and 6 bases, with 11 bases remaining between them. This CDR3 comprises 11 residues. From germline, CDR1 is DFQATT and CDR2 SNEGSKA (reference sequence). The CDR3 spells CSAPISAEAFF. The CDR3 nucleotides are TGCAGTGCCCCAATCTCAGCTGAAGCTTTCTTT.

This clonotype was seen more than once but under ten times. The J gene is TRBJ1-1, the V gene TRBV27, with D hard to call. The CDR3 has 15 amino acids. Between the trimmed V and J ends, which lost 7 bases and 4 bases, there was a span of 19 bases. Germline V gives CDR1 MNHEY, CDR2 SMNVEV (reference sequence). The CDR3 DNA is TGTGCCAGCACCTCTTCGGTCCGGCGGGGCACTGAAGCTTTCTTT. Its protein is CASTSSVRRGTEAFF.

By frequency in the sample, this clonotype is medium-sized. This sequence joins TRBV29-1 and TRBJ2-7; D not certain. CDR3 length: 11 residues. Germline V gene lookup returns CDR1 SQVTM and CDR2 ANQGSEA. Trimming removed 4 bases at V and 0 bases at J, with 4 bases between. The CDR3 reads CSVVRSYEQYF. The CDR3 DNA follows: TGCAGCGTTGTCCGCTCCTACGAGCAGTACTTC.

In this sample, this clonotype turned up many times. The V and J genes are TRBV5-1 and TRBJ2-3, with 10 bases identical to TRBD2. The V segment lost 4 bases and the J segment 2 bases; nucleotides outside the gene matches: 10. Germline-derived CDR1 and CDR2 are SGHRS and YFSETQ. CDR3 length equals 17 residues. The CDR3 DNA is TGCGCCAGCAGCCCGAGGGCTAGCGGGGGTTCCACAGATACGCAGTATTTT. Residues: CASSPRASGGSTDTQYF.

This rearrangement joins TRBV7-3 to TRBJ1-1, with TRBD1 identical over 8 bases. This CDR3 contains 13 residues. From germline, CDR1 is SGHTA and CDR2 FQGTGA. The J segment lost 2 bases and the V segment lost 8 bases, leaving 4 bases of the junction unmatched. CDR3 bases: TGTGCCAGCCAGGGGGCGCGAAACACTGAAGCTTTCTTT. It yields the protein CASQGARNTEAFF.

By sample share, this clonotype is medium-sized (0.01 to 0.1%). This chain connects TRBV9 to TRBJ2-7; 8 bases are a match to TRBD2. The germline gives CDR1 SGDLS, CDR2 YYNGEE. V lost 1 base, J lost 4 bases, and 4 bases stayed unmatched. The CDR3 spans 14 residues. CDR3 protein: CASSVTGLGYEQYF. The CDR3 DNA sequence: TGTGCCAGCAGCGTAACGGGACTAGGGTACGAGCAGTACTTC.

Here the CDR3 reads CASSLLSGASHYEQFF. CDR3 nucleotides: TGTGCCAGCAGCTTACTTAGCGGGGCCTCACATTATGAGCAGTTCTTC. V and J are TRBV7-6 and TRBJ2-1; 8 nucleotides align to TRBD2. This CDR3 spans 16 amino acids. J was trimmed by 8 bases and V by 2 bases; bases with no gene match: 11. Germline loops: CDR1 SGHVS, CDR2 FNYEAQ.

This clonotype was detected many times. This chain joins TRBV4-1 and TRBJ2-7, with D maybe TRBD1 (6 bases). CDR3 length: 14 amino acids. V was cut by 3 bases and J by 5 bases, with 14 bases left in between. The V gene's germline CDR1 is MGHRA and CDR2 YSYEKL. CDR3 in DNA: TGCGCCAGCAGCCACACACAGGGTCAGCACGAGCAGTACTTC. Translated: CASSHTQGQHEQYF.

This clonotype came up many times. The V gene is TRBV20-1, the J gene TRBJ1-1; TRBD1 matches at 10 bases. The V gene's germline CDR1 is DFQATT and CDR2 SNEGSKA (reference sequence). J gave up 10 bases and V 3 bases, and 8 bases lay outside the gene matches. This CDR3 region has 13 residues. CDR3 loop: CSARRTGGHGAFF. In nucleotides, the CDR3 is TGCAGTGCTAGGAGGACAGGGGGACACGGAGCTTTCTTT.

This clonotype has a count of ten or more. J is TRBJ2-7 and V is TRBV27, with D perhaps TRBD2 (6 bases). The CDR3 consists of 13 residues. Germline CDR1 reads MNHEY; CDR2 reads SMNVEV (reference sequence). V shed 5 bases and J shed 0 bases, with 8 bases lying between them. CDR3 in DNA: TGTGCCAGCAGTAGGGAGGACTCCTACGAGCAGTACTTC. As protein: CASSREDSYEQYF.

This clonotype was observed a few times. One end of the junction is discordant with germline, which a read error may explain. The V call is TRBV7-2, the J call TRBJ2-1; TRBD1 matches 10 bases. Germline V gene data show CDR1 as SGHTA and CDR2 as FQGNSA. The length of the CDR3 is 12 residues. In DNA form, the CDR3 reads TGTGCCAGCAGCAGGGACAGGGGTTTCGTGCTCTTC. Translated, it gives CASSRDRGFVLF.

This clonotype showed up many times. The rearrangement joins TRBV7-9 to TRBJ2-2; 11 nucleotides line up with TRBD1. The CDR3 runs to 15 residues. Germline assignment: CDR1 SEHNR and CDR2 FQNEAQ (reference sequence). Losses at the gene ends were 3 bases for V and 3 bases for J; bases not matched to a gene: 0. This chain's CDR3 is CASSLGQGDTGELFF. The CDR3 coding sequence is TGTGCCAGCAGCTTGGGACAGGGGGACACCGGGGAGCTGTTTTTT.

This clonotype was found many times. This chain uses TRBV3-1 with TRBJ1-1; tentative D call: TRBD1 (5 bases). The length of the CDR3 is 15 residues. V lost 0 bases and J lost 3, with 11 bases in between. Germline V gene lookup returns CDR1 LGHDT and CDR2 YNNKEL (reference sequence). This chain's CDR3 is CASSQEGGGHTEAFF. The CDR3 DNA reads as TGTGCCAGCAGCCAAGAGGGGGGAGGACACACTGAAGCTTTCTTT.

This clonotype was counted a few times. The J gene is TRBJ2-7, the V gene TRBV9; 7 bases are a match to TRBD1. Losses at the gene ends were 4 bases for V and 5 bases for J; bases not matched to a gene: 15. The CDR3 is made up of 16 amino acids. Germline V gene data show CDR1 as SGDLS and CDR2 as YYNGEE. CDR3 sequence reads: CASSLGQTERRNEQYF. The CDR3 bases are TGTGCCAGCAGCCTGGGACAGACCGAACGTCGTAACGAGCAGTACTTC.

By frequency in the sample, this clonotype is medium-sized. This chain connects TRBV20-1 to TRBJ2-1, with TRBD2 identical over 9 bases. The CDR3 contains 16 residues. After removal of 0 bases from V and 3 bases from J, the junction contained 6 bases not matched to a gene. Per germline, CDR1 DFQATT and CDR2 SNEGSKA (reference sequence). The CDR3 DNA reads TGCAGTGCTAGAGAGCTAATAGCGGGGGACTACAATGAGCAGTTCTTC. It encodes CSARELIAGDYNEQFF.

This clonotype was counted many times. The chain has TRBV6-2 or TRBV6-3 and TRBJ1-5, with TRBD1 matching over 7 bases. Germline loops: CDR1 MNHEY, CDR2 SVGEGT. CDR3 length equals 15 residues. V was pared by 4 bases and J by 11 bases, with 14 bases of the junction left unmatched. The CDR3 here is CASSFRGTGVKAQHF. CDR3 coding DNA: TGTGCCAGCAGTTTTAGGGGTACAGGGGTAAAGGCCCAGCATTTT.